A selection of T cell receptor beta chains follows, all from one sample in a study of blood T cell repertoires in COVID-19. Assay: immunoSEQ multiplex PCR; the TCRdb copy retains only in-frame clones and omits some. The sample gives roughly 65,000 clones, roughly 85% of which show up once; about 40% is in the top ten. Material: peripheral blood. These receptors were collected from an elderly woman with active or convalescent COVID-19. Both conserved end residues are part of each CDR3. Fields, in order: D gene, clone size, J gene, V gene, CDR3 DNA, CDR3 protein. The D gene is left open where the match is weak. Clone size is not always given. Where it is, it says once, few, many or a class for expanded clones.

D gene: TRBD2; clone size: -; J gene: TRBJ2-2; V gene: TRBV6-1; CDR3 DNA: TGTGCCAGCAGTGGCCGGGGGGGGCTGAACACCGGGGAGCTGTTTTTT; CDR3 protein: CASSGRGGLNTGELFF
D gene: TRBD2; clone size: -; J gene: TRBJ2-1; V gene: TRBV4-3; CDR3 DNA: TGCGCCAGCAGCCAAGAGGATGCCGGGACTAGCTCCAATAATGAGCAGTTCTTC; CDR3 protein: CASSQEDAGTSSNNEQFF
D gene: -; clone size: -; J gene: TRBJ2-5; V gene: TRBV5-6; CDR3 DNA: TGTGCCAGCAGCTTATCAGGGGCAAGGGAGACCCAGTACTTC; CDR3 protein: CASSLSGARETQYF
D gene: -; clone size: -; J gene: TRBJ1-5; V gene: TRBV28; CDR3 DNA: TGTGCCAGCAGAAGCTCCGGGGATCAGCCCCAGCATTTT; CDR3 protein: CASRSSGDQPQHF
D gene: -; clone size: once; J gene: TRBJ2-7; V gene: TRBV11-2; CDR3 DNA: TGTGCCAGCAGCTGGGCTGCAGGGCGATACGAGCAGTACTTC; CDR3 protein: CASSWAAGRYEQYF
D gene: -; clone size: -; J gene: TRBJ2-7; V gene: TRBV5-6; CDR3 DNA: TGTGCCAGCAGACCTAGGACAGTTTACGAGCAGTACTTC; CDR3 protein: CASRPRTVYEQYF
D gene: -; clone size: -; J gene: TRBJ2-6; V gene: TRBV5-1; CDR3 DNA: TGCGCCAGCAGCTTGGGCAGCTCTGGGGCCAACGTCCTGACTTTC; CDR3 protein: CASSLGSSGANVLTF
D gene: TRBD1; clone size: few; J gene: TRBJ1-2; V gene: TRBV6-5; CDR3 DNA: TGTGCCAGCAGTCTAGGACAGGGCAGGGGCTACACCTTC; CDR3 protein: CASSLGQGRGYTF
D gene: -; clone size: once; J gene: TRBJ1-1; V gene: TRBV7-8; CDR3 DNA: TGTGCCAGCAGCTTGGAACGGGGGACTGAAGCTTTCTTT; CDR3 protein: CASSLERGTEAFF
D gene: -; clone size: -; J gene: TRBJ1-6; V gene: TRBV19; CDR3 DNA: TGTGCCAGTACGACCACGGTTATAGGGGTTTCACCCCTCCACTTT; CDR3 protein: CASTTTVIGVSPLHF
D gene: -; clone size: -; J gene: TRBJ2-2; V gene: TRBV28; CDR3 DNA: TGTGCCAGCAGCCCACCGGGACTCCTCACCGGGGAGCTGTTTTTT; CDR3 protein: CASSPPGLLTGELFF
D gene: -; clone size: -; J gene: TRBJ1-1; V gene: TRBV9; CDR3 DNA: TGTGCCAGCAGCCCCGGCCCAGAGGAGACAGCGAACACTGAAGCTTTCTTT; CDR3 protein: CASSPGPEETANTEAFF
D gene: -; clone size: -; J gene: TRBJ1-5; V gene: TRBV2; CDR3 DNA: TGTGCCAGCAGTTACGACAGTAACGGCAATCAGCCCCAGCATTTT; CDR3 protein: CASSYDSNGNQPQHF
D gene: -; clone size: -; J gene: TRBJ2-3; V gene: TRBV6-2/TRBV6-3; CDR3 DNA: TGTGCCAGCAGTTACCTCCTCCAACAAGGCACAGATACGCAGTATTTT; CDR3 protein: CASSYLLQQGTDTQYF
D gene: -; clone size: -; J gene: TRBJ2-7; V gene: TRBV4-3; CDR3 DNA: TGCGCCAGCAGCCAAGACTTTACAGGCACCTACGAGCAGTACTTC; CDR3 protein: CASSQDFTGTYEQYF
D gene: -; clone size: once; J gene: TRBJ1-4; V gene: TRBV7-2; CDR3 DNA: TGTGCCAGCAGCTCCGAGGGCGGGCAGGCTCAACTGTTTTTT; CDR3 protein: CASSSEGGQAQLFF